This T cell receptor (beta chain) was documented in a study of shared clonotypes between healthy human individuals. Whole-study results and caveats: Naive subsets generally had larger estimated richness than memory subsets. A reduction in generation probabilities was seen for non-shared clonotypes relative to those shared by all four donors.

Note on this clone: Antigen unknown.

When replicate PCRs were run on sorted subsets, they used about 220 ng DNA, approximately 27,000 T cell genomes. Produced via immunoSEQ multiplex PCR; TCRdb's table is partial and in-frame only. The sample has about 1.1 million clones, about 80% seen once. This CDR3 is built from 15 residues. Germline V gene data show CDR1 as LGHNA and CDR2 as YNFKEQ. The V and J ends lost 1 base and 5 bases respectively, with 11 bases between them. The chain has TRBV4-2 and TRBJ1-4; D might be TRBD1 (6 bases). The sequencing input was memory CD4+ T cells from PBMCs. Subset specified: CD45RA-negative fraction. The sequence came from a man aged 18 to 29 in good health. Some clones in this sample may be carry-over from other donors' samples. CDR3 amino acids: CASSQGGGDNEKLFF. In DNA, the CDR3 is TGTGCCAGCAGCCAAGGAGGGGGGGACAATGAAAAACTGTTTTTT.